This T cell receptor (beta chain) was sequenced for a study of T cell changes during pregnancy in multiple sclerosis. The CDR3 covers 14 residues. Germline V gene sequence: CDR1 SGHAT, CDR2 FQNNGV. V shed 5 bases, J shed 5 bases, and the junction held 6 bases outside the gene matches. The data were produced by immunoSEQ multiplex PCR, yet TCRdb's version contains in-frame clones alone and is incomplete. The repertoire has about 50,000 clones, 92% of them found once; the top ten carry approximately 0.27%. This specimen was CD4+ T cells from peripheral blood mononuclear cells, taken in the second trimester of pregnancy. The TCR comes from a female donor with multiple sclerosis, enrolled in a pregnancy study. This chain joins TRBV11-2 and TRBJ2-5, with 9 bases fitting TRBD1. The DNA for the CDR3 is TGTGCCAGCAGCCCTGGGACAGGGAGGGAGACCCAGTACTTC. It is translated as CASSPGTGRETQYF.